This TCR beta chain was sequenced during a study of cytomegalovirus exposure and HLA in healthy donors. Primers included in the PCR were 60 Vbeta and 13 Jbeta primers. Only in-frame clones appear in the TCRdb table, and some are missing; sequencing was by immunoSEQ multiplex PCR. This sample lists more than 90,000 clones; its ten largest clones have 3% to 4.5%. Per the germline V gene, CDR1 is MNHEY and CDR2 is SVGAGI. Trimming took 2 bases from V and 4 from J, leaving 17 bases between them. This CDR3 contains 16 residues. V is TRBV6-5 and J is TRBJ1-2, with a possible D match to TRBD1 (6 bases). The sample was PBMCs. The TCR sequence derives from a man aged 30 to 45 in good health and CMV-seronegative. The CDR3 nucleotides read TGTGCCAGCAGTTACAGAGGAACAGGGAAGATCTATGGCTACACCTTC. Residues: CASSYRGTGKIYGYTF.